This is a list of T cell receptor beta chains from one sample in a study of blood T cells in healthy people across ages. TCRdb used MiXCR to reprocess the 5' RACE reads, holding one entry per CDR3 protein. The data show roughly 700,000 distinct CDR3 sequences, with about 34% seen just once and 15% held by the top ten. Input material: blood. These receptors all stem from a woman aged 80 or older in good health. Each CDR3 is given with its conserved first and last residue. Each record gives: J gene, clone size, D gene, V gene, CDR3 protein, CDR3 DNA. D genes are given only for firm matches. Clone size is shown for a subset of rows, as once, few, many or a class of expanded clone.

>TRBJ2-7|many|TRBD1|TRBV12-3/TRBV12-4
CASSRTGDAYEQYF
TGTGCCAGCAGCCGGACAGGGGACGCCTACGAGCAGTACTTC
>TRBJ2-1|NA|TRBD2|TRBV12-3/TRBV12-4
CASSSPTSQNEQFF
TGTGCCAGCAGTTCACCGACTAGCCAGAATGAGCAGTTCTTC
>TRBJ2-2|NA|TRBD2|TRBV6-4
CASSVVAGNTGELFF
TGTGCCAGCAGTGTGGTAGCGGGGAACACCGGGGAGCTGTTTTTT
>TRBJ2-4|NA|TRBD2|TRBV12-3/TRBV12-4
CASSLVGLAGLSYNEQYF
TGTGCCAGCAGTTTAGTCGGACTAGCGGGACTCTCCTACAATGAGCAGTACTTC
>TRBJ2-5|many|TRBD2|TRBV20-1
CSAPLAGGLLETQYF
TGCAGTGCGCCGCTAGCGGGGGGGCTATTGGAGACCCAGTACTTC
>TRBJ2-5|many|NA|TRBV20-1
CSAMTGTSQETQYF
TGCAGTGCTATGACGGGGACCAGCCAAGAGACCCAGTACTTC
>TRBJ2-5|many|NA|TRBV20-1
CSARDGGQAQETQYF
TGCAGTGCTAGAGATGGGGGGCAGGCGCAAGAGACCCAGTACTTC
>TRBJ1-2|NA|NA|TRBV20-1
CSALYRGGSGYTF
TGCAGTGCCCTATACCGGGGGGGTAGCGGCTACACCTTC
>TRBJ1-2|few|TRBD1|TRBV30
CAWRQGNNYGYTF
TGTGCCTGGCGACAGGGAAACAACTATGGCTACACCTTC
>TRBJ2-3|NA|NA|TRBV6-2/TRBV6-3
CASARDTQYF
TGTGCCAGCGCCAGAGATACGCAGTATTTT
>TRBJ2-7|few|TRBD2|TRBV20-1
CSVPGSGESEQYF
TGCAGTGTTCCCGGGAGCGGGGAAAGTGAGCAGTACTTC
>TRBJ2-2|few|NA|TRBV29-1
CSVDSGYTGELFF
TGCAGCGTGGATAGCGGCTACACCGGGGAGCTGTTTTTT
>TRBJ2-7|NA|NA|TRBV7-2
CASSLVGTGKNYEQYF
TGTGCCAGCAGCTTAGTCGGCACAGGTAAAAACTACGAGCAGTACTTC
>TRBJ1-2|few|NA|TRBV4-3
CASSQEGSHYGYTF
TGCGCCAGCAGCCAAGAGGGCAGCCACTATGGCTACACCTTC
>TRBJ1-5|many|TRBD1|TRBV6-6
CASTDEFRGTQPQHF
TGTGCCAGCACCGACGAGTTCAGGGGGACTCAGCCCCAGCATTTT
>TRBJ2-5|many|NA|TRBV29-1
CSVDSNGAQYF
TGCAGCGTTGACAGCAATGGAGCCCAGTACTTC
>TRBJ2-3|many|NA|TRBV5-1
CASRRGGDTDTQYF
TGCGCCAGCAGACGGGGCGGCGACACAGATACGCAGTATTTT
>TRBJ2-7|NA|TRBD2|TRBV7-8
CASSFKLAAFPYEQYF
TGTGCCAGCAGCTTTAAACTAGCGGCGTTCCCCTACGAGCAGTACTTC
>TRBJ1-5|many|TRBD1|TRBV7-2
CASSLGRDRVQPQHF
TGTGCCAGCAGCTTGGGACGGGACAGGGTCCAGCCCCAGCATTTT
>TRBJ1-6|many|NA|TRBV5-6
CASSLVHNPNSPLHF
TGTGCCAGCAGCTTGGTACACAACCCCAATTCACCCCTCCACTTT
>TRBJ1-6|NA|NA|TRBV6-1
CASMGGGGYNSPLHF
TGTGCCAGCATGGGTGGCGGCGGCTATAATTCACCCCTCCACTTT
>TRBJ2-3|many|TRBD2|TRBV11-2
CASSQLANPAADTQYF
TGTGCCAGCAGCCAACTAGCGAACCCAGCGGCAGATACGCAGTATTTT
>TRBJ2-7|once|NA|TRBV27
CASSPIGEREQYF
TGTGCCAGCAGCCCGATCGGGGAACGGGAGCAGTACTTC
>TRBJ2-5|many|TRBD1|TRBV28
CASSLGGSETQYF
TGTGCCAGCAGCCTAGGGGGCTCGGAGACCCAGTACTTC
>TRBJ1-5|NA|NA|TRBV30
CAWSQDFSNQPQHF
TGTGCCTGGAGTCAGGATTTTAGCAATCAGCCCCAGCATTTT
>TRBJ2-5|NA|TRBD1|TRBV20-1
CSATNRGRETQYF
TGCAGTGCTACGAACAGGGGCAGGGAGACCCAGTACTTC
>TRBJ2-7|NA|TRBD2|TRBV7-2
CASRLGARGGHEQYF
TGTGCCAGCAGGCTTGGGGCTCGGGGGGGCCACGAGCAGTACTTC